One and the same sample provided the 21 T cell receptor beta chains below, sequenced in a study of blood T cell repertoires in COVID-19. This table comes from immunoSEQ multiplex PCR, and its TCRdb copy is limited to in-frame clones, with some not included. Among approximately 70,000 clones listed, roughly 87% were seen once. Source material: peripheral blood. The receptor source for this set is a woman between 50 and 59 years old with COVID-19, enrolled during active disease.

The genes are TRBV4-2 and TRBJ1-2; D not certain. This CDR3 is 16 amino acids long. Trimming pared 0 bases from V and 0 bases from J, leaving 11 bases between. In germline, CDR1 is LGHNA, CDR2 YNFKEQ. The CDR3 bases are TGTGCCAGCAGCCAAGAGCGGGGATTCTCTAACTATGGCTACACCTTC. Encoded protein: CASSQERGFSNYGYTF.

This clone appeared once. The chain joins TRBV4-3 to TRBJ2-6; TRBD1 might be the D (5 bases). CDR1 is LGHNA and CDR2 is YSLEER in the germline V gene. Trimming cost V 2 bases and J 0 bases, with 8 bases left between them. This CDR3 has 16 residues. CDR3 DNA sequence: TGCGCCAGCAGCCAAAACCAGGGCTCTGGGGCCAACGTCCTGACTTTC. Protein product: CASSQNQGSGANVLTF.

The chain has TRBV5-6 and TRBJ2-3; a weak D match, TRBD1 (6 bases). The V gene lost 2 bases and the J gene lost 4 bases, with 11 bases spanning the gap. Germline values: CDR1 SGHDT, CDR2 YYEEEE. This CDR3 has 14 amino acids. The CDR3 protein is CASSLLTGSDTQYF. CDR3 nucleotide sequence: TGTGCCAGCAGCTTATTAACAGGGTCAGATACGCAGTATTTT.

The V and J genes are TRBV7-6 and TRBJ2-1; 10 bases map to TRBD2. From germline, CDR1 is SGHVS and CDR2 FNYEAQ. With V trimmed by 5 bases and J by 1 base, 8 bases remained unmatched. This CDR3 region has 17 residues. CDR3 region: CASSRTSGEFSYNEQFF. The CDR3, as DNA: TGTGCCAGCAGCCGTACTAGCGGGGAATTTTCCTACAATGAGCAGTTCTTC.

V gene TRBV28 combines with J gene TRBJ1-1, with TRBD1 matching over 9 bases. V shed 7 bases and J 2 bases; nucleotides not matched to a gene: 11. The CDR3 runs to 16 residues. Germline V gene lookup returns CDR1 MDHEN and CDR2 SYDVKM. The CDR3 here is CASTRQGGFDNTEAFF. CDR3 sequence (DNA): TGTGCCAGCACCAGACAGGGGGGGTTTGATAACACTGAAGCTTTCTTT.

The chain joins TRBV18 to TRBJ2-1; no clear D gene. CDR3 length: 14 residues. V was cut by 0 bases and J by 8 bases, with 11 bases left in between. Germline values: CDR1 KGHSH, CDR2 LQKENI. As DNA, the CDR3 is TGTGCCAGCTCACCACCTATGGGTACAGATGAGCAGTTCTTC. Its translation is CASSPPMGTDEQFF.

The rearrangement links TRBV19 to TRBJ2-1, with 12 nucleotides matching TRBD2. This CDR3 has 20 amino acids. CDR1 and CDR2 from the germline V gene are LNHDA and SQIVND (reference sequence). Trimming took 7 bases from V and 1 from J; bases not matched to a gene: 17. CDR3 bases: TGTGCCAGTATCCCCTCTGGACTAGCGGGAATCCCTCGGTCCTACAATGAGCAGTTCTTC. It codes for CASIPSGLAGIPRSYNEQFF. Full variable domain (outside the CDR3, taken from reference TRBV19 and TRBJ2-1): DGGITQSPKYLFRKEGQNVTLSCEQNLNHDAMYWYRQDPGQGLRLIYYSQIVNDFQKGDIAEGYSVSREKKESFPLTVTSAQKNPTAFYLCASIPSGLAGIPRSYNEQFFGPGTRLTVL.

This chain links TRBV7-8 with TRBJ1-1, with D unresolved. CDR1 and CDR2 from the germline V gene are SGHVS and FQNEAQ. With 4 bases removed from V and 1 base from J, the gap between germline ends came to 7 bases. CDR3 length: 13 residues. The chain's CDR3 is CASSWNRNTEAFF. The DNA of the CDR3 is TGTGCCAGCAGCTGGAACAGGAACACTGAAGCTTTCTTT. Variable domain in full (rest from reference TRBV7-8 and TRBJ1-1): GAGVSQSPRYKVAKRGQDVALRCDPISGHVSLFWYQQALGQGPEFLTYFQNEAQLDKSGLPSDRFFAERPEGSVSTLKIQRTQQEDSAVYLCASSWNRNTEAFFGQGTRLTVV.

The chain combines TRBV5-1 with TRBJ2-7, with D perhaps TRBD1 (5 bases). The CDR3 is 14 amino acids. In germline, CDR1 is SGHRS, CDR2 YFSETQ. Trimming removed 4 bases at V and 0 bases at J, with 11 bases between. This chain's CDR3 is CASSADSLSYEQYF. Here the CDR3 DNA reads TGCGCCAGCAGCGCCGACAGTCTCTCCTACGAGCAGTACTTC.

The CDR3, as DNA: TGTGCCAGCTGGGCGGGGTCAGATACGCAGTATTTT. It codes for CASWAGSDTQYF. The V call is TRBV18, the J call TRBJ2-3; maybe TRBD2 (6 bases). The CDR3 is 12 residues long. Germline values: CDR1 KGHSH, CDR2 LQKENI. Trimming left V 7 bases short and J 4 bases short, with 9 bases between.

Written as DNA, the CDR3 is TGTGCCAGCAGCCCCGGGGAGATTAGACCTGATGAGCAGTTCTTC. Translating it yields CASSPGEIRPDEQFF. The genes are TRBV7-9 and TRBJ2-1, with a tentative D call TRBD2 (5 bases). Germline lookup yields CDR1 SEHNR and CDR2 FQNEAQ (reference sequence). V was trimmed by 5 bases and J by 8 bases, leaving 19 bases between them. CDR3 length: 15 amino acids.

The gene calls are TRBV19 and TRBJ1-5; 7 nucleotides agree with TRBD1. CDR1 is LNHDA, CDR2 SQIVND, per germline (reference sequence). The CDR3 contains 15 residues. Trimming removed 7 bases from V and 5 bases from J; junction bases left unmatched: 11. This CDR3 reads CASNPGTAFYQPQHF. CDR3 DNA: TGTGCCAGTAACCCCGGGACAGCCTTCTATCAGCCCCAGCATTTT.

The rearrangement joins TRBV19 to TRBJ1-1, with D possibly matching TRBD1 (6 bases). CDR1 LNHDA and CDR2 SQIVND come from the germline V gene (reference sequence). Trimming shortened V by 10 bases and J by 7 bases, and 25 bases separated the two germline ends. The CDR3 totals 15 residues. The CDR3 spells CAIGQGGNLGGEAFF. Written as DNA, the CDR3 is TGTGCCATCGGACAAGGGGGAAACTTAGGAGGTGAAGCTTTCTTT.

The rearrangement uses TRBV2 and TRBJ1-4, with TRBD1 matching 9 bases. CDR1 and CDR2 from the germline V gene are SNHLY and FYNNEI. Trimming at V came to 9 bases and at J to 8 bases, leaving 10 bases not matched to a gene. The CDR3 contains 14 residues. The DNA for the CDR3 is TGTGCCAGTTCCGGGACAGGGTCGTGGGAAAAACTGTTTTTT. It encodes CASSGTGSWEKLFF.

DNA of the CDR3: TGCGCCAGCAGCCAAGGGACAGGCCGAGCGAGAGTCGAGCAGTACTTC. It specifies CASSQGTGRARVEQYF. The chain couples TRBV4-1 to TRBJ2-7, with 7 bases that match TRBD1. Germline CDR1 and CDR2: MGHRA and YSYEKL. V trimming: 1 base; J trimming: 6 bases; junction bases outside the gene matches: 12. CDR3 length: 16 amino acids.

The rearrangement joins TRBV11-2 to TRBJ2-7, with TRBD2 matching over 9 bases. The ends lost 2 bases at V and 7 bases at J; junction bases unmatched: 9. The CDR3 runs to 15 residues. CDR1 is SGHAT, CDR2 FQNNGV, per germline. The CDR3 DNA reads TGTGCCAGCAGCTTACGCAGGACTAGCGCTTCGGAGCAGTACTTC. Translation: CASSLRRTSASEQYF.

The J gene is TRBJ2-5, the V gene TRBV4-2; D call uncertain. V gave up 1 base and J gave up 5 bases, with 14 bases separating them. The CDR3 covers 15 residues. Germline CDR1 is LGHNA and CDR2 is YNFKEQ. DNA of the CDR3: TGTGCCAGCAGCCAAGTCCTCTCCCCCGCGGAGACCCAGTACTTC. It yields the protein CASSQVLSPAETQYF.

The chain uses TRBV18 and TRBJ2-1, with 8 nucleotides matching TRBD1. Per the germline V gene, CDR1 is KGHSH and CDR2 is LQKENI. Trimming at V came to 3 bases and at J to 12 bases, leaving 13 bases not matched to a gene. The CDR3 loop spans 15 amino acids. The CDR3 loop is CASSPGGTGTEGQFF. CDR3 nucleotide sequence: TGTGCCAGCTCACCGGGCGGGACAGGTACTGAGGGGCAGTTCTTC.

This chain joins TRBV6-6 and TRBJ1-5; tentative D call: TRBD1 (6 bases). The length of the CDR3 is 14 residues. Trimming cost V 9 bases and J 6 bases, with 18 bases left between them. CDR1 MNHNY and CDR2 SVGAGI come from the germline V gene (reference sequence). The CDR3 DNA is TGTGCCAGTCTGTTGGGAGGGGGAGGTCAGCCCCAGCATTTT. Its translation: CASLLGGGGQPQHF.

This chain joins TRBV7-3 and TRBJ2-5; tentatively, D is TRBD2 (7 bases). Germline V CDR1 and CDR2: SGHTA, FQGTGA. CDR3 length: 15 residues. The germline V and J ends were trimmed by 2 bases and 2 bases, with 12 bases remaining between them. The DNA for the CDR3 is TGTGCCAGCAGCTTACTAGGGGGGGGTCAAGAGACCCAGTACTTC. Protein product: CASSLLGGGQETQYF.

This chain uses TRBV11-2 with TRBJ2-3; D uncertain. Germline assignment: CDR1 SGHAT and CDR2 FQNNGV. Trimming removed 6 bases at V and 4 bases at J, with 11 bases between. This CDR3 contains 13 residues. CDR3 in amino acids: CASRTLGADTQYF. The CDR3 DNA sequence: TGTGCCAGCAGGACCCTAGGAGCAGATACGCAGTATTTT.